This TCR beta chain stems from a study of control samples from healthy donors and cancer patients (dated by TCRdb to 2019 to 2021). V sheds 5 bases and J sheds 3 bases, leaving 14 bases between their ends. There are 15 amino acids in the CDR3, from cysteine to phenylalanine inclusive. The kept DNA is CDR3 alone, 45 bases in frame from the first base. Taken from the germline V gene (reference sequence), the CDR1 and CDR2 loops are LNHDA and SQIVND. Libraries were constructed by the immunoSEQ multiplex PCR assay. The immuneACCESS repertoire file appears here via TCRdb, limited to in-frame rearrangements. These files lack a portion of the clones; in checked studies, under half of the deficit traces to unresolved V genes, and the cause of the others is not known. The sample table contains 150,000 to 180,000 clones; only one count was recorded for about 94% of them. Of the sample, about 5% is held by the ten largest clones.

As regards this clone: The clone's antigen remains unknown. Qualities for individual bases were not recorded, and no much larger clone is one base off.

The sample taken for sequencing was blood. The TCR sequence derives from a man aged 35-49 years in good health. The sequence links TRBV19 to TRBJ1-5; perhaps TRBD1 is the D gene, with 5 bases matching. The CDR3 is CASSSTTASNQPQHF. The DNA sequence follows: TGTGCCAGTAGTTCGACGACAGCCTCCAATCAGCCCCAGCATTTT.